This T cell receptor (beta chain) was retrieved from a study of T cells in tuberculosis. Turning to the study itself: T cells were selected with CD1B tetramers loaded with glucose monomycolate.

The CDR3 is made up of 12 amino acids. Trimming shortened V by 0 bases and J by 5 bases, and 4 bases separated the two germline ends. Per the germline V gene, CDR1 is KGHSH and CDR2 is LQKENI. Time point described: new active TB diagnosis, blood taken before or within 7 days of starting treatment. Study outcomes and limitations: Active tuberculosis alpha repertoires lay closer to GMM-specific TCRs than controls'. GEM motif frequencies gave 55% to 75% accuracy; the GMM repertoire gave approximately 90%.

Details on this clone: Its antigen is not identified.

Sequencing used immunoSEQ multiplex PCR; TCRdb keeps in-frame clones, though not all of them. This repertoire shows some 34,000 clones, 70% to 90% found once; its top ten account for 5% to 6.5%. The clonotype comes from an adult with tuberculosis. The chain has TRBV18 and TRBJ2-5; no reliable D call. The source material was PBMCs, sampled at tuberculosis diagnosis. This CDR3 is CASSPPEETQYF. The CDR3 bases are TGTGCCAGCTCACCACCCGAGGAGACCCAGTACTTC.